A single sample is the source of the 29 T cell receptor beta chains below, sequenced in a study of beta chain features in type 1 diabetes. Study outcomes and limitations: Across all four CD4+ subsets, people with type 1 diabetes showed modestly shorter TCRB CDR3s.

The isolated RNA, all of it, was reverse transcribed, so expressed TCRB transcripts were what got sequenced. The data were produced by immunoSEQ multiplex PCR, yet TCRdb's version contains in-frame clones alone and is incomplete. This sample carries under 300,000 clones, roughly 22% of them seen once, and the ten largest clones take about 0.028%. Their antigen targets remain unknown. Sample: naive CD4+ T cells from blood. These receptors originate from a woman in her thirties or forties with type 1 diabetes.

This sequence joins TRBV11-2 and TRBJ1-5; possible D gene TRBD1, 6 bases. This CDR3 region has 14 residues. V lost 5 bases, J lost 5 bases, and 13 bases lay in between. From germline, CDR1 is SGHAT and CDR2 FQNNGV. The CDR3 reads CASSEMPGDQPQHF. CDR3 coding DNA: TGTGCCAGCAGCGAAATGCCAGGGGATCAGCCCCAGCATTTT.

V gene TRBV5-1 combines with J gene TRBJ2-7; TRBD1 agrees at 10 bases. The CDR3 length is 14 residues. Per germline, CDR1 SGHRS and CDR2 YFSETQ. Germline trimming cut 4 bases from V and 3 bases from J; bases unmatched to any gene: 4. The CDR3 region has the DNA TGCGCCAGCAGCCGGGACAGGGGAGGCTACGAGCAGTACTTC. Its protein is CASSRDRGGYEQYF.

The chain combines TRBV30 with TRBJ2-3, with D perhaps matching TRBD2 (6 bases). Trimming stripped 4 bases from V and 0 bases from J, with 23 bases between. The germline CDR1 and CDR2 sequences are GTSNPN and SVGIG (reference sequence). CDR3 length: 18 residues. The DNA of the CDR3 is TGTGCCTGGATTCCAACGGGAGTCCTACTCCGGAGCACAGATACGCAGTATTTT. Amino acids: CAWIPTGVLLRSTDTQYF. Supplemented by reference TRBV30 and TRBJ2-3, the full variable domain reads SQTIHQWPATLVQPVGSPLSLECTVEGTSNPNLYWYRQAAGRGLQLLFYSVGIGQISSEVPQNLSASRPQDRQFILSSKKLLLSDSGFYLCAWIPTGVLLRSTDTQYFGPGTRLTVL.

This chain connects TRBV29-1 to TRBJ1-2; TRBD1 agrees at 8 bases. With V trimmed by 4 bases and J by 6 bases, 4 bases remained unmatched. The CDR3 is 12 amino acids. The V gene's germline CDR1 is SQVTM and CDR2 ANQGSEA. CDR3 sequence: CSVGTTGDGYTF. In nucleotides, the CDR3 is TGCAGCGTTGGTACGACAGGGGATGGCTACACCTTC.

The V and J genes are TRBV29-1 and TRBJ1-1; D is uncertain. The V gene's germline CDR1 is SQVTM and CDR2 ANQGSEA. The CDR3 totals 10 residues. The V and J ends lost 7 bases and 0 bases respectively, with 3 bases between them. The CDR3, as DNA: TGCAGCGGGCTGAACACTGAAGCTTTCTTT. Amino acids: CSGLNTEAFF.

This chain uses TRBV4-3 with TRBJ1-2; a weak D match, TRBD1 (5 bases). Germline V gene lookup returns CDR1 LGHNA and CDR2 YSLEER. V lost 0 bases and J 6 bases, leaving 14 bases between the germline ends. The CDR3 has 15 amino acids. The CDR3, as DNA: TGCGCCAGCAGCCAAGAGGGGATCCGCAGGGATGGCTACACCTTC. The encoded protein is CASSQEGIRRDGYTF.

The gene calls are TRBV5-1 and TRBJ1-2, with D hard to call. V shed 4 bases and J shed 1 base, with 17 bases lying between them. CDR1 and CDR2 from the germline V gene are SGHRS and YFSETQ. CDR3 length: 16 amino acids. This CDR3 is CASSVAPRDVNYGYTF. The CDR3 nucleotides read TGCGCCAGCAGCGTGGCCCCCCGGGATGTTAACTATGGCTACACCTTC.

The chain combines TRBV27 with TRBJ1-1; 9 nucleotides agree with TRBD1. The CDR3 runs to 14 residues. Germline values: CDR1 MNHEY, CDR2 SMNVEV (reference sequence). Unmatched junction bases numbered 3, after V lost 3 bases and J lost 4 bases. Written as DNA, the CDR3 is TGTGCCAGCAGTTTTGGGACAGGGATCACTGAAGCTTTCTTT. Translating gives CASSFGTGITEAFF.

The chain carries TRBV6-1 and TRBJ1-1, with TRBD1 matching 8 bases. There are 13 residues in the CDR3. V shed 8 bases, J shed 3 bases, and the junction held 5 bases outside the gene matches. Germline assignment: CDR1 MNHNS and CDR2 SASEGT. CDR3 loop: CASGGQGDTEAFF. The DNA of the CDR3 is TGTGCCAGCGGAGGACAGGGAGACACTGAAGCTTTCTTT.

This sequence joins TRBV15 and TRBJ2-1; 8 bases are a match to TRBD2. The germline V gene encodes CDR1 LNHNV and CDR2 YYDKDF (reference sequence). V trimming: 5 bases; J trimming: 4 bases; junction bases outside the gene matches: 7. The CDR3 runs 15 residues. This CDR3 reads CATSSIAGPYNEQFF. The CDR3 region has the DNA TGTGCCACCAGCTCGATAGCGGGGCCTTACAATGAGCAGTTCTTC.

The rearrangement uses TRBV29-1 and TRBJ1-1; D ambiguous. Germline CDR1 reads SQVTM; CDR2 reads ANQGSEA. V was pared by 5 bases and J by 1 base, with 11 bases between. The CDR3 loop spans 13 amino acids. The CDR3 region is CSVLEPENTEAFF. CDR3 nucleotides: TGCAGCGTTTTAGAGCCTGAGAACACTGAAGCTTTCTTT. Full variable domain (missing parts from reference TRBV29-1 and TRBJ1-1): SAVISQKPSRDICQRGTSLTIQCQVDSQVTMMFWYRQQPGQSLTLIATANQGSEATYESGFVIDKFPISRPNLTFSTLTVSNMSPEDSSIYLCSVLEPENTEAFFGQGTRLTVV.

About this clone: At one boundary the junction diverges from the germline segment, which might be a read error. The CDR3 DNA reads as TGTGCCAGCACTGAATCCCTGGGGGGGGGTGAAGCTTTCTTT. This encodes CASTESLGGGEAFF. The chain has TRBV25-1 and TRBJ1-1; D may be TRBD1 (5 bases). CDR3 size: 14 residues. The germline V gene has CDR1 MGHDK and CDR2 SYGVNS.

The genes are TRBV5-4 and TRBJ2-2; D perhaps matches TRBD1 (6 bases). The V end was cut by 3 bases, the J end by 5 bases, with 26 bases between. Germline V gives CDR1 SGHNT, CDR2 YYREEE (reference sequence). The CDR3 loop spans 19 amino acids. In nucleotides, the CDR3 is TGTGCCAGCAGCTCGTTGTGGGGGCTGCCCGGGAAGGAGACCGGGGAGCTGTTTTTT. Its translation is CASSSLWGLPGKETGELFF.

The rearrangement joins TRBV18 to TRBJ1-2; no clear D. The CDR3 has 14 amino acids. V dropped 3 bases and J dropped 4 bases, with 12 bases sitting between them. Germline lookup yields CDR1 KGHSH and CDR2 LQKENI. CDR3 residues: CASSPEDVFYGYTF. The CDR3 nucleotides are TGTGCCAGCTCACCGGAGGACGTTTTCTATGGCTACACCTTC.

This clone has just a few counts. The J gene is TRBJ1-5, the V gene TRBV7-9; 11 nucleotides align to TRBD1. The ends lost 5 bases at V and 6 bases at J; junction bases unmatched: 6. The CDR3 consists of 15 residues. Germline V gene data show CDR1 as SEHNR and CDR2 as FQNEAQ (reference sequence). The CDR3 DNA reads TGTGCCAGCAGCGAGGACAGGGGGCGTCTTCAGCCCCAGCATTTT. It is translated as CASSEDRGRLQPQHF.

This clone came up a few times. The CDR3 DNA is TGTGCCAGTAGGGGGCTGACTGGGGCCAACGTCCTGACTTTC. Its protein is CASRGLTGANVLTF. The chain couples TRBV7-3 to TRBJ2-6, with TRBD1 identical over 7 bases. Germline assignment: CDR1 SGHTA and CDR2 FQGTGA. V shed 9 bases and J 2 bases; nucleotides not matched to a gene: 4. The CDR3 has 14 residues.

The table lists this clone with a few counts. This sequence joins TRBV6-6 and TRBJ2-3; TRBD1 might be the D (5 bases). CDR1 is MNHNY, CDR2 SVGAGI, per germline (reference sequence). The CDR3 contains 13 residues. Trimming stripped 7 bases from V and 3 bases from J, with 11 bases between. CDR3: CASISGLTDTQYF. The CDR3, as DNA: TGTGCCAGCATATCAGGGCTTACAGATACGCAGTATTTT.

This clone came up a few times. The CDR3 spells CASSSGETGANVLTF. In nucleotides, the CDR3 is TGTGCCAGCAGTTCAGGGGAAACTGGGGCCAACGTCCTGACTTTC. The chain couples TRBV28 to TRBJ2-6; D is perhaps TRBD1 (6 bases). Trimming pared 4 bases from V and 2 bases from J, leaving 9 bases between. Germline values: CDR1 MDHEN, CDR2 SYDVKM. The CDR3 contains 15 residues.

This clone was counted between two and nine times. A junction end diverges from the germline sequence, so it may reflect a read error. The gene calls are TRBV30 and TRBJ2-1, with TRBD2 matching 11 bases. The CDR3 covers 15 residues. Looked up from germline, CDR1 is GTSNPN and CDR2 is SVGIG (reference sequence). The CDR3 here is CARSVAGGTYNEQFF. CDR3 nucleotides: TGTGCCCGGAGTGTAGCGGGAGGGACTTACAATGAGCAGTTCTTC.

This clone was picked up one time. The rearrangement uses TRBV30 and TRBJ2-7; D might be TRBD1 (6 bases). CDR1 and CDR2 (germline): GTSNPN, SVGIG (reference sequence). V lost 8 bases and J 0 bases, leaving 11 bases between the germline ends. CDR3 size: 12 residues. This CDR3 is CALLTGSYEQYF. The CDR3 DNA reads as TGTGCCCTACTGACAGGCTCCTACGAGCAGTACTTC.

The sample holds a few counts of this clone. The genes are TRBV4-3 and TRBJ1-1; perhaps TRBD1 as D (6 bases). The germline gives CDR1 LGHNA, CDR2 YSLEER. This CDR3 has 13 amino acids. Trimming removed 2 bases from V and 8 bases from J, with 12 bases in between. The CDR3 DNA reads TGCGCCAGCAGCCAATATTTTGGGACAGAAGCTTTCTTT. As protein: CASSQYFGTEAFF.

The genes are TRBV7-2 and TRBJ2-7, with 8 bases matching TRBD1. The CDR3 length is 14 residues. Germline-derived CDR1 and CDR2 are SGHTA and FQGNSA. V lost 2 bases to trimming and J lost 4 bases; unmatched junction nucleotides: 4. This CDR3 reads CASSLQGARYEQYF. CDR3 DNA sequence: TGTGCCAGCAGCTTACAGGGGGCCAGGTACGAGCAGTACTTC.

In this sample, this clone turned up a few times. The chain couples TRBV19 to TRBJ1-2; tentative D call: TRBD1 (5 bases). The CDR3 has 14 amino acids. V was trimmed by 6 bases and J by 2 bases, leaving 13 bases between them. The germline gives CDR1 LNHDA, CDR2 SQIVND (reference sequence). The CDR3 DNA is TGTGCCAGTAGCTTGGGGCCGGAAAACTATGGCTACACCTTC. Translating gives CASSLGPENYGYTF.

This clone was found a few times. The chain is built from TRBV4-3 and TRBJ2-5; no clear D gene. CDR1 LGHNA and CDR2 YSLEER come from the germline V gene. The CDR3 contains 13 residues. The germline V and J ends were trimmed by 0 bases and 5 bases, with 7 bases remaining between them. The CDR3, as DNA: TGCGCCAGCAGCCAAGAGCTATTCGAGACCCAGTACTTC. It encodes CASSQELFETQYF.

The V and J genes are TRBV7-8 and TRBJ1-2; 7 bases align to TRBD1. The length of the CDR3 is 13 residues. The trim removed 8 bases at V and 2 bases at J, leaving 5 bases unmatched. Germline values: CDR1 SGHVS, CDR2 FQNEAQ. This CDR3 is CASAGTVNYGYTF. The CDR3 bases are TGTGCCAGCGCCGGGACAGTCAACTATGGCTACACCTTC.

The rearrangement uses TRBV9 and TRBJ1-6, with 7 positions matching TRBD1. The ends lost 4 bases at V and 10 bases at J; junction bases unmatched: 17. The length of the CDR3 is 17 residues. Germline CDR1 and CDR2: SGDLS and YYNGEE. The CDR3 DNA reads as TGTGCCAGCAGCCTCTCCCGGTTTGGCGACAGGGAGTCACCCCTCCACTTT. Protein sequence: CASSLSRFGDRESPLHF.

A few counts support this clone. The chain is built from TRBV7-9 and TRBJ1-3; no definite D call. This CDR3 is built from 16 residues. Trimming pared 2 bases from V and 0 bases from J, leaving 11 bases between. Germline assignment: CDR1 SEHNR and CDR2 FQNEAQ (reference sequence). The chain's CDR3 is CASSLTFSRSGNTIYF. The CDR3 DNA is TGTGCCAGCAGCTTAACTTTTAGTCGCTCTGGAAACACCATATATTTT.

The rearrangement links TRBV7-3 to TRBJ2-3; D remains unclear. The CDR3 consists of 13 residues. Per the germline V gene, CDR1 is SGHTA and CDR2 is FQGTGA. V lost 5 bases and J 8 bases, leaving 14 bases between the germline ends. Written as DNA, the CDR3 is TGTGCCAGCAGCCCCTGGAGTTCTCGTACGCAGTATTTT. As protein: CASSPWSSRTQYF.

This sequence joins TRBV6-5 and TRBJ1-3; TRBD1 matches 8 bases. The ends lost 5 bases at V and 2 bases at J; junction bases unmatched: 5. The germline V gene has CDR1 MNHEY and CDR2 SVGAGI. The CDR3 is 15 amino acids. Here the CDR3 reads CASSRGQGAGNTIYF. As DNA, the CDR3 is TGTGCCAGCAGTCGAGGACAGGGAGCTGGAAACACCATATATTTT.